The clone carrying this T cell receptor beta chain has a handful of counts. Antigen specificity is unknown. TCRdb re-called the 5' RACE reads through MiXCR, storing one row per CDR3 protein. The sample has 550,000 to 600,000 distinct CDR3 sequences; around 16% are singletons. The record originates from a study of T-cell memory formation after mild COVID-19. In the study overall: The TCR clusters were mostly specific to one donor. Findings and caveats of the study: In pre-infection memory, a portion of responding clones appeared, which suggested that cross-reactive memory joined.

The CDR3 length is 14 residues. Germline V lookup: CDR1 SGHRS, CDR2 YFSETQ. V lost 4 bases to trimming and J lost 1 base, with 11 bases between them. Material: PBMCs or a T cell subset sorted from them (not recorded which). V is TRBV5-1 and J is TRBJ2-5; D gene unclear. The sequence was collected from an adult woman who had mild COVID-19 (a few samples of this study predate the infection). Cell type and time point are not known. The CDR3 sequence is CASSKQPPQETQYF. CDR3 bases: TGCGCCAGCAGCAAACAGCCGCCCCAAGAGACCCAGTACTTC.